This T cell receptor (beta chain) appears in the sequencing data of a study of shared clonotypes between healthy human individuals. With regard to this clone: What it binds is unknown.

General observations from the study: Rarefaction analysis demonstrated incomplete sorted-subset sequencing notwithstanding large depth. Researchers found naive subsets generally carried larger estimated richness than memory subsets.

Per the germline V gene, CDR1 is SGHTA and CDR2 is FQGNSA. The CDR3 has 14 residues. Trimming removed 3 bases at V and 4 bases at J, with 12 bases between. The authors' processing: From ImmunoSEQ came sequences covering only the junction and carrying no quality scores, so filtering differed. Method: immunoSEQ multiplex PCR; TCRdb's copy keeps in-frame clones and lacks some. Clone size and the V and J calls come from that table; the DNA yielded D and trimming. Among some 1 million clones listed, about 76% were seen once. A split of CD4+ cells into CD45RA+ naive and CD45RA-negative memory subsets was performed.

What was sequenced was memory CD4+ T cells sorted from blood. The subset here: CD45RA-negative fraction. The V gene is TRBV7-2, the J gene TRBJ2-5, with D maybe TRBD2 (6 bases). The origin of this receptor is a man aged 18 to 30 in good health. CDR3 amino acids: CASSLTGVRETQYF. In DNA form, the CDR3 reads TGTGCCAGCAGCTTGACGGGAGTACGAGAGACCCAGTACTTC.